This entry concerns a single T cell receptor (beta chain). Its target is not known. This specimen comes from a study of neoadjuvant anti-PD-1 for oral cavity cancer. Study background: Non-progressing patients received a fourth nivolumab dose near day 43, then surgery on days 50-56. Findings and limits, study-wide: Non-responders to neoadjuvant nivolumab had significantly more clonal PBMC T cells than responders.

The CDR3 covers 15 residues. Trimming removed 4 bases at V and 5 bases at J, with 17 bases between. Per germline, CDR1 ENHRY and CDR2 SYGVKD. TCRdb keeps only in-frame clones here, not all; method: immunoSEQ multiplex PCR. The sample shows approximately 74,000 clones, about 80% of them seen only once. Cohort: HPV-negative, locally advanced oral cavity squamous cell carcinoma patients. No culture or expansion preceded analysis of these blood cells. The receptor's source is a person aged 40 to 85 with oral cavity squamous cell carcinoma. The input for sequencing was PBMCs, taken before nivolumab (anti-PD-1) treatment. The chain links TRBV10-3 to TRBJ2-5; a possible D gene is TRBD1 (5 bases). As DNA, the CDR3 is TGTGCCATCAGTGGACAACAGGACGTGGCGGAGACCCAGTACTTC. This gives the protein CAISGQQDVAETQYF.